A selection of T cell receptor beta chains follows, all from one sample in a study of T cell responses to AZD1222 COVID-19 vaccine. The assay was immunoSEQ multiplex PCR, and TCRdb's table has in-frame clones only and misses some. The sample consists of under 150,000 clones, around 93% of them appearing once. This specimen was peripheral blood, taken on day 0 of AZD1222 vaccination. The receptors here all came from an adult in good health. Both conserved end residues are part of each CDR3. A D gene is named only where the DNA matches it firmly. Expanded clones get a size class; other rows say once, few or many, or leave the size out.

cdr3_length clone_size j_call v_call d_call cdr3_nt cdr3_aa
14 . TRBJ1-1 TRBV7-8 . TGTGCCAGCAGCCTCAGAGGGCTGAACACTGAAGCTTTCTTT CASSLRGLNTEAFF
16 . TRBJ2-1 TRBV7-6 . TGTGCCAGCAGCTTAGATGGCACGAGCTCCTACAATGAGCAGTTCTTC CASSLDGTSSYNEQFF
16 . TRBJ1-2 TRBV19 TRBD1 TGTGCCAGTATCACCGGGACAGGGGGCGAGTACTATGGCTACACCTTC CASITGTGGEYYGYTF
14 . TRBJ1-1 TRBV6-5 . TGTGCCAGCAGTTACTCTTCTCGGAACACTGAAGCTTTCTTT CASSYSSRNTEAFF
11 . TRBJ2-7 TRBV10-3 . TGTGCCATCGGACCCAACTACGAGCAGTACTTC CAIGPNYEQYF
15 . TRBJ2-7 TRBV5-4 TRBD1 TGTGCCAGCAGCTTGGGTGGGACAGGGACCTACGAGCAGTACTTC CASSLGGTGTYEQYF
16 . TRBJ1-5 TRBV7-9 TRBD1 TGTGCCAGCAGTTCGACAGGGAAAGGGGGCAATCAGCCCCAGCATTTT CASSSTGKGGNQPQHF
11 . TRBJ1-1 TRBV7-8 . TGTGCCAGCAGCCATTACACTGAAGCTTTCTTT CASSHYTEAFF
13 once TRBJ1-1 TRBV7-8 TRBD1 TGTGCCAGCAGTTTCACAGGGGACACTGAAGCTTTCTTT CASSFTGDTEAFF
13 . TRBJ2-7 TRBV12-3/TRBV12-4 . TGTGCCAGCAGTTTAAAACACGACTACGAGCAGTACTTC CASSLKHDYEQYF
13 once TRBJ2-2 TRBV12-3/TRBV12-4 . TGTGCCAGCAGCCCAATAGGGACCGGGGAGCTGTTTTTT CASSPIGTGELFF
16 . TRBJ2-1 TRBV7-8 TRBD2 TGTGCCAGCAGCCTAGCGGGAGGCAGGACCTACAATGAGCAGTTCTTC CASSLAGGRTYNEQFF
15 once TRBJ2-3 TRBV5-8 TRBD2 TGTGCCAGCAGCTTGTCCGGCGGGGGAACAGATACGCAGTATTTT CASSLSGGGTDTQYF
17 . TRBJ2-3 TRBV28 TRBD2 TGTGCCAGCAGTTTATTCGTTGTGGGCGGGAGGACAGATACGCAGTATTTT CASSLFVVGGRTDTQYF
13 few TRBJ2-7 TRBV6-5 TRBD1 TGTGCCAGCCGATTCGGGACAGACTACGAGCAGTACTTC CASRFGTDYEQYF
19 . TRBJ2-5 TRBV2 . TGTGCCAGCAGTGAAGCGGAGAAGTTCCCGGGAGACTTCGGAGAGACCCAGTACTTC CASSEAEKFPGDFGETQYF
15 . TRBJ1-4 TRBV5-1 . TGCGCCAGCAGCCCCACACCGGGCTTTAATGAAAAACTGTTTTTT CASSPTPGFNEKLFF
13 . TRBJ2-7 TRBV10-3 . TGTGCCACCTCCAGGACCCGCCTAGACGAGCAGTACTTC CATSRTRLDEQYF
15 few TRBJ2-2 TRBV11-1 . TGTGCCAGCAGCTTAATCGGGCCAAACACCGGGGAGCTGTTTTTT CASSLIGPNTGELFF
13 . TRBJ1-1 TRBV30 . TGTGCCTGGAATAAGGGAGTGAACACTGAAGCTTTCTTT CAWNKGVNTEAFF
12 . TRBJ2-7 TRBV6-2/TRBV6-3 . TGTGCCAGCAGCCTATCCCTCTACGAGCAGTACTTC CASSLSLYEQYF
14 many TRBJ1-3 TRBV11-2 . TGTGCCAGCAGCTTATCCCGGGAGGGAAACACCATATATTTT CASSLSREGNTIYF
13 . TRBJ2-7 TRBV5-1 . TGCGCCAGCAGCTTAACAGCATCCTACGAGCAGTACTTC CASSLTASYEQYF
16 . TRBJ2-7 TRBV2 TRBD1 TGTGCCAGCGTTTCAATCGGACAGGGGGCGTATCGCGAGCAGTACTTC CASVSIGQGAYREQYF
13 . TRBJ1-2 TRBV25-1 . TGTGCCAGCAGTGAGGGACTCTTAGATGGCTACACCTTC CASSEGLLDGYTF
18 . TRBJ1-1 TRBV5-6 . TGTGCCAGCAGCTCAAGGGTCCTCACTAAGGGTTCGAACACTGAAGCTTTCTTT CASSSRVLTKGSNTEAFF
14 . TRBJ2-1 TRBV7-2 . TGTGCCAGCAGCTTAGTATCCGGAGGGGATGAGCAGTTCTTC CASSLVSGGDEQFF
15 . TRBJ2-7 TRBV9 TRBD1 TGTGCCAGCAGCGTGGGACAGGGGGTTCTTTACGAGCAGTACTTC CASSVGQGVLYEQYF
14 . TRBJ2-3 TRBV30 . TGTGCCTGGAGTGTGGGGGCAGTCACAGATACGCAGTATTTT CAWSVGAVTDTQYF
13 . TRBJ2-3 TRBV5-3 . TGTGCCAGAGTCAGGTTTGTATCAGATACGCAGTATTTT CARVRFVSDTQYF
11 . TRBJ2-3 TRBV19 . TGTGCCAGTAGTCGAGGGGATACGCAGTATTTT CASSRGDTQYF
12 . TRBJ1-3 TRBV6-5 . TGTGCCAGCAGTCAACTTAGAAACACCATATATTTT CASSQLRNTIYF
12 . TRBJ1-2 TRBV2 . TGTGCCAGCAGAGCGTCGAGCTATGGCTACACCTTC CASRASSYGYTF
13 . TRBJ1-5 TRBV30 . TGTGCCTGGAGTCTCCAGGGGCTTCAGCCCCAGCATTTT CAWSLQGLQPQHF
14 . TRBJ1-1 TRBV18 TRBD1 TGTGCCAGCTCGGGCGGACAGGGGGACACTGAAGCTTTCTTT CASSGGQGDTEAFF
11 . TRBJ2-5 TRBV6-2/TRBV6-3 . TGTGCCAGCAGTCACGTCGAGACCCAGTACTTC CASSHVETQYF
14 . TRBJ2-2 TRBV5-1 TRBD1 TGCGCCAGCAGCAGGGACAGGGTGCCCGGGGAGCTGTTTTTT CASSRDRVPGELFF
17 . TRBJ2-1 TRBV27 TRBD2 TGTGCCAGCAGTTTATCCCCCGCGGGGGGATTATGGAATGAGCAGTTCTTC CASSLSPAGGLWNEQFF
16 . TRBJ2-2 TRBV4-3 . TGCGCCAGCAGCCAAGAGGGGGAACCGAACACCGGGGAGCTGTTTTTT CASSQEGEPNTGELFF
14 . TRBJ2-5 TRBV6-5 TRBD2 TGTGCCAGCAGTCTGACTAGCGGGCAAGAGACCCAGTACTTC CASSLTSGQETQYF
15 . TRBJ1-5 TRBV12-5 TRBD1 TGTGCTAGTGGTGACGACAGGGGGAACAATCAGCCCCAGCATTTT CASGDDRGNNQPQHF
14 . TRBJ1-1 TRBV30 TRBD1 TGTGCCAGACAAAGGACAGGGTTGAACACTGAAGCTTTCTTT CARQRTGLNTEAFF
13 . TRBJ1-2 TRBV19 . TGTGCCAGTAGTAAGGACACCTTCTATGGCTACACCTTC CASSKDTFYGYTF
16 . TRBJ1-3 TRBV9 . TGTGCCAGCCCCTTTCCATGGGGGAAACTCGGAAACACCATATATTTT CASPFPWGKLGNTIYF
14 . TRBJ1-1 TRBV7-8 . TGTGCCAGCAGCCCCATTAGCGGGGACACTGAAGCTTTCTTT CASSPISGDTEAFF
16 . TRBJ2-7 TRBV7-2 . TGTGCCAGCAGCCTACTGGCGGGGAAGACCCCCTACGAGCAGTACTTC CASSLLAGKTPYEQYF
17 . TRBJ2-7 TRBV5-5 TRBD2 TGTGCCAGCAGCCCCGTTGCGGGGGGCTCGAGCTCCTACGAGCAGTACTTC CASSPVAGGSSSYEQYF
17 . TRBJ2-5 TRBV5-4 . TGTGCCAGCAGCTTGGTAGGCGGGGGCCAGTACCAAGAGACCCAGTACTTC CASSLVGGGQYQETQYF
13 . TRBJ1-6 TRBV6-4 . TGTGCCAGCAGGGCGACATTTGATTCACCCCTCCACTTT CASRATFDSPLHF
16 . TRBJ2-7 TRBV11-2 TRBD2 TGTGCCAGCAGCGCCGGAAGCGGGGGGGCCCGCTACGAGCAGTACTTC CASSAGSGGARYEQYF
13 . TRBJ1-1 TRBV2 . TGTGCCAGCAGTCTAGGACAGAACACTGAAGCTTTCTTT CASSLGQNTEAFF
15 . TRBJ2-2 TRBV7-2 . TGTGCCAGCAGCTCCGGGCCGGAGGTGACCGGGGAGCTGTTTTTT CASSSGPEVTGELFF
11 . TRBJ2-1 TRBV2 . TGTGCCAGCAACAAAGAGGGTGAGCAGTTCTTC CASNKEGEQFF